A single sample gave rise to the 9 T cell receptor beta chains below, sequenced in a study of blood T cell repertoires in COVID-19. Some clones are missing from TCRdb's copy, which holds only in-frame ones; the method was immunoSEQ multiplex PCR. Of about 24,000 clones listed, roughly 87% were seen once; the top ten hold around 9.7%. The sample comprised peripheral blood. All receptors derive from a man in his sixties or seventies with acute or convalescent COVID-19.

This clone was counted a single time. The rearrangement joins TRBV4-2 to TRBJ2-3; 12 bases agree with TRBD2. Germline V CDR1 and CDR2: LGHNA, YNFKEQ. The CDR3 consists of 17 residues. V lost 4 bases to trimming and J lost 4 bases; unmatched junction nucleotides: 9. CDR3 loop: CASSPLAGGPTADTQYF. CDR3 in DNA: TGTGCCAGCAGCCCGCTAGCGGGGGGGCCGACCGCAGATACGCAGTATTTT.

CDR3 coding DNA: TGCGCCAGCAGCGCAGGGTACGGGTGGGAGCTGTTTTTT. Its translation: CASSAGYGWELFF. The gene calls are TRBV5-1 and TRBJ2-2; maybe TRBD1 (5 bases). The germline V gene encodes CDR1 SGHRS and CDR2 YFSETQ. CDR3 length: 13 residues. V dropped 4 bases and J dropped 9 bases, with 13 bases sitting between them. The entire variable domain, with the rest obtained from reference TRBV5-1 and TRBJ2-2, is as follows: KAGVTQTPRYLIKTRGQQVTLSCSPISGHRSVSWYQQTPGQGLQFLFEYFSETQRNKGNFPGRFSGRQFSNSRSEMNVSTLELGDSALYLCASSAGYGWELFFGEGSRLTVL.

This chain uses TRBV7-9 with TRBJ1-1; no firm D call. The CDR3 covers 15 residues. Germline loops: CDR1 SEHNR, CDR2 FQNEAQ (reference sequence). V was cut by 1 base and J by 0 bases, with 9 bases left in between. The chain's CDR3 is CASSLGEVLNTEAFF. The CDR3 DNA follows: TGTGCCAGCAGCTTAGGTGAGGTTTTGAACACTGAAGCTTTCTTT.

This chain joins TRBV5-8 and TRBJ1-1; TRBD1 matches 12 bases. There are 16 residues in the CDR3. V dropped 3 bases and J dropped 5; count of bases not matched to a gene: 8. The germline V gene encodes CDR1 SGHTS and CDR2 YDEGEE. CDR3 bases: TGTGCCAGCAGCTACCGGGACAGGGGGCTTAATACTGAAGCTTTCTTT. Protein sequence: CASSYRDRGLNTEAFF.

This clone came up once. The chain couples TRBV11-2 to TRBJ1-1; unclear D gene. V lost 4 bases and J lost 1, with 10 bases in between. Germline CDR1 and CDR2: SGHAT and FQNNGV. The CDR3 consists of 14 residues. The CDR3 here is CASSYVSENTEAFF. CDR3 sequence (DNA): TGTGCCAGCAGCTACGTCAGTGAGAACACTGAAGCTTTCTTT. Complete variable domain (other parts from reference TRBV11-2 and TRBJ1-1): EAGVAQSPRYKIIEKRQSVAFWCNPISGHATLYWYQQILGQGPKLLIQFQNNGVVDDSQLPKDRFSAERLKGVDSTLKIQPAKLEDSAVYLCASSYVSENTEAFFGQGTRLTVV.

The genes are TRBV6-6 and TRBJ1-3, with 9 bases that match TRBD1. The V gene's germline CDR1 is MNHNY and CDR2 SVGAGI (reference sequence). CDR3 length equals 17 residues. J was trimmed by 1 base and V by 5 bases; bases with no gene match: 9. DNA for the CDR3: TGTGCCAGCAGTCCCGGGACAGGGTGGTTTTCTGGAAACACCATATATTTT. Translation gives CASSPGTGWFSGNTIYF.

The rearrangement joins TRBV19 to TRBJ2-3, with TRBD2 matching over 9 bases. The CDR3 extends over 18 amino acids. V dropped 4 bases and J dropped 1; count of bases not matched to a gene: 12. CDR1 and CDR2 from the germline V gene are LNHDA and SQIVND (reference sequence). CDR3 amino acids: CASSTKGTVAGGTDTQYF. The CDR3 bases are TGTGCCAGTAGTACAAAAGGGACAGTAGCGGGAGGCACAGATACGCAGTATTTT.

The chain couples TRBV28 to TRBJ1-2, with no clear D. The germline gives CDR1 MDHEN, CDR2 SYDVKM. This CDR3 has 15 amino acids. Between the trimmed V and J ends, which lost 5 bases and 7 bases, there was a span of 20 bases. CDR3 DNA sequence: TGTGCCAGCAGTCCCCTCGGTTGGAGGGCCTCTGGCTACACCTTC. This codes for CASSPLGWRASGYTF.

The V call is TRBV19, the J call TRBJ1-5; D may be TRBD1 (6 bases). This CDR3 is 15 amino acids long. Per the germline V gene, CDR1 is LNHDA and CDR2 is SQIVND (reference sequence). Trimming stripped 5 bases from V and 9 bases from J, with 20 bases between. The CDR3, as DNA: TGTGCCAGTAGTTTCACGGGGCGGGGGCCACGGCCCCAGCATTTT. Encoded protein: CASSFTGRGPRPQHF.